The entry below gives a single TCR beta chain sequence along with its context. It has no known antigen specificity. The sample holds no much larger clone one base away, and base qualities are not on file. This sample is part of a study of blood T cell repertoires in COVID-19 (dated by TCRdb to 2018 to 2020). With regard to the full study: The collaborator samples originated in the United States, Italy and Spain and spanned the acute and convalescent phases of COVID-19. The prospective study material was composed of cDNA or gDNA derived from T cells, B-cell-depleted T cells, or PBMCs. The dataset comprised deeply sampled blood TCRbeta repertoires from subjects exposed to, actively infected with, or recovered from COVID-19. A freely available public database, intended as a resource for researchers studying the immune response to SARS-CoV-2, is where the repertoires were released. Samples were obtained from the ongoing ImmuneRACE study (first 160 participants) and from approximately 1,200 subjects provided by 6 global collaborators. Nearly every sample came with metadata listing a de-identified subject ID, COVID-19 status, age in years and sex. Where available, HLA class I and class II types were obtained from metadata supplied by the sample provider rather than from assay-based typing. Results and caveats for the whole study, not just this receptor: The quantity of clinical and demographic metadata differed by source and by participant and was supplied without curation.

TCRbeta CDR3 regions were amplified from genomic DNA using the immunoSEQ Assay, a bias-controlled multiplex PCR. In the original analysis: Nucleated cell counts per sample were estimated from amplification of reference gene primers within the assay. To quantify the absolute abundance of each unique TCRbeta CDR3 rearrangement, sequence reads were collapsed and filtered. For each sample, productive Simpson clonality was calculated as the square root of Simpson's diversity index over productive rearrangements. TCRdb obtained this table from immuneACCESS and retained in-frame rearrangements with V and J assigned. These tables miss some clones; where compared with another copy, unresolved V genes account for less than half of the shortfall, and the remainder is unexplained. V, J and clone size are those of that table, while D and trimming were read from the DNA. This sample gives roughly 180,000 clones in total; around 78% of them show up just once. The leading ten clones occupy 3.5% to 5% of the sample.

Enrolling through a virtual design, the prospective study's participants ranged in age from roughly 18 to 95 years and lived across about two dozen United States geographic areas. In the prospective study, participants were assigned to cohorts based on the clinical history participants reported in a screening survey and a study questionnaire. Recovered participants in ImmuneRACE Cohort 3 were defined by two consecutive negative NP/OP PCR tests, clearance by a healthcare professional, or resolution of symptoms. Mobile phlebotomists in the prospective study collected whole blood, serum and a nasopharyngeal or oropharyngeal swab from every participant. Prospective study participants could optionally give additional blood draws and questionnaires over an approximately 2-month period. Blood samples from the prospective study were shipped frozen or at room temperature prior to DNA extraction. CDR1 and CDR2, per the germline V gene, are SGHNT and YENEEA. After removal of 3 bases from V and 5 bases from J, the junction retains 5 bases not matched to a gene. From its cysteine to its phenylalanine, the CDR3 spans 15 amino acids. The only DNA kept is the CDR3, 45 bases in frame from the first base.

The chain is assembled from TRBV11-3 and TRBJ2-5, with 11 middle bases fitting TRBD2. This receptor was identified in a woman aged 50 to 60 who had recovered from COVID-19. Source material: PBMCs or T cells enriched from blood (not recorded which). The DNA sequence is TGTGCCAGCAGCTTTGGGACTAGCGGCGGGGAGACCCAGTACTTC. It specifies CASSFGTSGGETQYF.